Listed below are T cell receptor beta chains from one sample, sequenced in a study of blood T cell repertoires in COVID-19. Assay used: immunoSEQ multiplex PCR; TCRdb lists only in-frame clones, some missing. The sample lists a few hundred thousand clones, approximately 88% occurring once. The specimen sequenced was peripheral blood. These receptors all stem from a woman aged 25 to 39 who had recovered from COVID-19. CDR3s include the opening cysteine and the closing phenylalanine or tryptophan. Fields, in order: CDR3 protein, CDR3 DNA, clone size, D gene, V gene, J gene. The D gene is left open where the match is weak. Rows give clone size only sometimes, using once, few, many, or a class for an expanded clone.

CASSLRTGLGTQYF	TGCGCCAGCAGCCTCAGGACTGGATTGGGGACCCAGTACTTC	.	.	TRBV5-1	TRBJ2-5
CASSLQGSDNQPQHF	TGCGCCAGCAGCCTCCAGGGATCGGACAATCAGCCCCAGCATTTT	.	.	TRBV5-1	TRBJ1-5
CAARGLAGGGEQFF	TGTGCCGCTAGGGGACTAGCGGGGGGAGGTGAGCAGTTCTTC	.	TRBD2	TRBV30	TRBJ2-1
CASSRLAGGSAYVYNEQFF	TGTGCCAGTAGTAGACTAGCGGGGGGAAGTGCTTATGTCTACAATGAGCAGTTCTTC	.	TRBD2	TRBV19	TRBJ2-1
CASSLMTGSDTEAFF	TGCGCCAGCAGCTTAATGACAGGGTCCGACACTGAAGCTTTCTTT	.	TRBD1	TRBV5-1	TRBJ1-1
CASSSRQGMDTQYF	TGTGCCAGCAGCTCTCGACAGGGTATGGATACGCAGTATTTT	.	TRBD1	TRBV7-2	TRBJ2-3
CASSPGQSYEQYF	TGTGCCAGCAGCCCGGGACAGAGCTACGAGCAGTACTTC	many	TRBD1	TRBV28	TRBJ2-7
CASSLGTVSSYNEQFF	TGTGCCAGCAGTTTGGGCACAGTTAGCTCCTACAATGAGCAGTTCTTC	.	.	TRBV28	TRBJ2-1
CASSQDPGHLSYNEQFF	TGCGCCAGCAGCCAAGATCCAGGACACCTCTCCTACAATGAGCAGTTCTTC	once	.	TRBV4-3	TRBJ2-1
CASSQTGEASPLHF	TGTGCCAGCAGCCAGACAGGAGAAGCTTCACCCCTCCACTTT	.	.	TRBV3-1/TRBV3-2	TRBJ1-6
CASSSDSSNYGYTF	TGTGCCAGCAGTTCGGACAGTTCTAACTATGGCTACACCTTC	.	.	TRBV28	TRBJ1-2
CASSGPDRSQPQHF	TGTGCCAGCAGTGGCCCAGACAGGAGTCAGCCCCAGCATTTT	.	.	TRBV2	TRBJ1-5
CASSSDRGPETQYF	TGTGCCAGCAGTTCCGACAGGGGGCCGGAGACCCAGTACTTC	.	TRBD1	TRBV28	TRBJ2-5
CASSPSPNTEAFF	TGTGCCAGCAGCCCCTCTCCGAACACTGAAGCTTTCTTT	.	.	TRBV6-5	TRBJ1-1
CASSPPGLGGNTEAFF	TGTGCCAGCTCACCACCGGGGCTCGGGGGAAACACTGAAGCTTTCTTT	once	.	TRBV18	TRBJ1-1
CASSLAPHRGPRTLHF	TGTGCCAGCAGCTTAGCACCCCACAGGGGGCCGAGGACCCTCCACTTT	.	TRBD1	TRBV11-2	TRBJ1-6
CASSLAYGALLGNQPQHF	TGTGCCAGCAGCTTAGCTTATGGGGCCCTCCTAGGCAATCAGCCCCAGCATTTT	.	.	TRBV7-8	TRBJ1-5
CASSPRFQAGATYEQYF	TGCGCCAGCAGCCCCCGTTTCCAAGCGGGGGCGACCTACGAGCAGTACTTC	.	TRBD2	TRBV4-1	TRBJ2-7
CASSTWTGDGDIQYF	TGCGCCAGCAGCACTTGGACAGGGGATGGAGACATTCAGTACTTC	.	TRBD1	TRBV5-1	TRBJ2-4
CASAGTGSYGYTF	TGTGCCAGCGCCGGGACAGGGTCCTATGGCTACACCTTC	.	TRBD1	TRBV6-5	TRBJ1-2
CASSLSPGNTEAFF	TGTGCCAGCAGCCTATCCCCGGGGAACACTGAAGCTTTCTTT	once	.	TRBV5-5	TRBJ1-1
CASSVWQSHINTEAFF	TGTGCCAGCAGCGTATGGCAGTCACATATAAACACTGAAGCTTTCTTT	.	.	TRBV9	TRBJ1-1
CASSPKGTVGELFF	TGTGCCAGTAGCCCAAAGGGGACAGTCGGGGAGCTGTTTTTT	.	TRBD1	TRBV19	TRBJ2-2
CASIIHGELFF	TGTGCCAGCATCATCCACGGGGAGCTGTTTTTT	once	.	TRBV27	TRBJ2-2